The entry below describes one TCR beta chain. This record comes from a study of shared clonotypes between healthy human individuals. All participating donors were Caucasian adults from Nashville, Tennessee. Naive CD45RA+ and memory CD45RA-negative subsets were split from CD4+ cells. The data were produced by immunoSEQ multiplex PCR, yet TCRdb's version contains in-frame clones alone and is incomplete. The table records about 1.5 million clones, around 97% of them present only once. The CDR3 length is 13 residues. The TCR originated in a man aged 25 to 40 in good health. This chain uses TRBV21-1 with TRBJ2-3. TRBV21-1 is a pseudogene. The sample comprised naive CD4+ T cells sorted from blood. Subset in this sample: CD45RA+ positively selected. The CDR3 here is CASSSVLKDTQYF. The CDR3 DNA is TGTGCCAGCAGCTCTGTTCTTAAGGATACGCAGTATTTT.